A single sample gave rise to the 3 T cell receptor beta chains below, sequenced in a study of blood T cell repertoires in COVID-19. The assay was immunoSEQ multiplex PCR, and TCRdb's table has in-frame clones only and misses some. The table lists roughly 70,000 clones, around 82% of them singletons. The sequenced sample consisted of peripheral blood. These receptors were collected from a human donor in a cohort sampled during active COVID-19.

For the CDR3, the DNA is TGCAGCGTTGTGCTGCGACAGGGAGCCTACGAGCAGTACTTC. Translation gives CSVVLRQGAYEQYF. The J gene is TRBJ2-7, the V gene TRBV29-1; 7 bases match TRBD1. The V segment lost 4 bases and the J segment 2 bases; nucleotides outside the gene matches: 8. The CDR3 extends over 14 amino acids. Germline V lookup: CDR1 SQVTM, CDR2 ANQGSEA.

The chain couples TRBV13 to TRBJ1-6; D ambiguous. The CDR3 length is 16 residues. The germline CDR1 and CDR2 sequences are PRHDT and FYEKMQ (reference sequence). V was cut by 6 bases and J by 4 bases, with 16 bases left in between. This chain's CDR3 is CASRPRDAGYNSPLHF. The CDR3 DNA follows: TGTGCCAGCAGGCCCCGAGACGCGGGTTATAATTCACCCCTCCACTTT.

This clone was seen a handful of times. The chain has TRBV15 and TRBJ1-1; D is unresolved. Per germline, CDR1 LNHNV and CDR2 YYDKDF (reference sequence). Trimming took off 0 bases at V and 5 bases at J, with 4 bases between the two ends. The CDR3 extends over 12 amino acids. CDR3 coding DNA: TGTGCCACCAGCAGAGATACTACTGAAGCTTTCTTT. This sequence encodes CATSRDTTEAFF. The variable domain in full, with the rest retrieved from reference TRBV15 and TRBJ1-1, is DAMVIQNPRYQVTQFGKPVTLSCSQTLNHNVMYWYQQKSSQAPKLLFHYYDKDFNNEADTPDNFQSRRPNTSFCFLDIRSPGLGDTAMYLCATSRDTTEAFFGQGTRLTVV.